This T cell receptor (beta chain) is from a study of T cell responses to AZD1222 COVID-19 vaccine. As for the study in general: Doses given second, at about 4 or about 12 weeks, were pooled.

Concerning this clone: Its antigen is not known.

Overall study results and limits: Spike-specific TCR repertoires showed rising breadth and depth after two AZD1222 doses. The donor cohort was predominantly white British with a female majority, and clonal diversity may have been underestimated.

Some clones are missing from TCRdb's copy, which holds only in-frame ones; the method was immunoSEQ multiplex PCR. The sample yields over 130,000 clones, roughly 90% seen once. The receptor was derived from an adult in good health. This sample comprised peripheral blood, obtained on day 0 of AZD1222 vaccination.

The DNA of the CDR3 is TGTGCCAGCTCTACGGTTTCCTACGAGCAGTACTTC. Translating it yields CASSTVSYEQYF. The chain couples TRBV18 to TRBJ2-7; D not resolved. CDR3 length equals 12 residues. The germline CDR1 and CDR2 sequences are KGHSH and LQKENI. V was clipped by 6 bases and J by 1 base, with 7 bases between them.